The 3 T cell receptor beta chains below all came from one sample that was sequenced in a study of blood T cell repertoires in COVID-19. The table came from immunoSEQ multiplex PCR; TCRdb's copy has only in-frame clones and leaves some out. The repertoire includes about 180,000 clones, approximately 80% of them detected once, and more than 5.5% sits in the top ten. Sequenced input: peripheral blood. The receptors shown here come from a human donor in a cohort sampled during active COVID-19.

This chain links TRBV5-1 with TRBJ2-7; TRBD1 matches at 8 bases. V shed 3 bases, J shed 3 bases, and the junction held 8 bases outside the gene matches. Germline V gene sequence: CDR1 SGHRS, CDR2 YFSETQ. CDR3 length: 15 amino acids. CDR3 loop: CASSSTGERVYEQYF. The DNA of the CDR3 is TGCGCCAGCAGCTCGACAGGGGAAAGAGTCTACGAGCAGTACTTC.

The CDR3 nucleotides are TGTGCCAGCTCACCATTGGCCGCTTCGACTAATTACACCTTC. As protein: CASSPLAASTNYTF. This rearrangement joins TRBV18 to TRBJ1-2; D ambiguous. Per the germline V gene, CDR1 is KGHSH and CDR2 is LQKENI. CDR3 length: 14 amino acids. V was shortened by 2 bases and J by 11 bases, with 18 bases between the two germline ends.

This chain joins TRBV6-5 and TRBJ1-2; tentatively, D is TRBD1 (6 bases). Germline V lookup: CDR1 MNHEY, CDR2 SVGAGI. The CDR3 length is 14 residues. V shed 7 bases and J shed 4 bases, with 16 bases lying between them. Written as DNA, the CDR3 is TGTGCCAGCATGGCGGACAGCCCAATCTATGGCTACACCTTC. Protein product: CASMADSPIYGYTF.